A single T cell receptor (beta chain) is shown here with its context. This entry is derived from a study of T cell responses to AZD1222 COVID-19 vaccine. The V end was cut by 0 bases, the J end by 6 bases, with 10 bases between. This CDR3 contains 14 residues. Per germline, CDR1 LNHDA and CDR2 SQIVND (reference sequence). TCRdb keeps only in-frame clones here, not all; method: immunoSEQ multiplex PCR. The top ten hold 7.8% of the sample, which has roughly 25,000 clones, about 88% seen once. The V gene is TRBV19, the J gene TRBJ2-3; D unclear. Source: peripheral blood, taken 28 days after the second AZD1222 dose. The source of this sequence is an adult who received the AZD1222 COVID-19 vaccine. The CDR3 spells CASSIDISRDTQYF. For the CDR3, the DNA is TGTGCCAGTAGTATAGATATCTCTAGGGATACGCAGTATTTT.